The entry that follows covers one TCR beta chain sequence. This clonotype was found a few times. Its antigen has not been determined. Per-base qualities were not stored, and no clone one base away is much larger. This entry is derived from a study of response to subunit inactivated influenza vaccine (dated 2018 in TCRdb). Looking at the study overall: The study used deep quantitative T cell receptor repertoire profiling to track responses to a trivalent subunit inactivated influenza vaccine.

The library was produced with RT-PCR. Sequenced on an Illumina HiSeq 2500. TCRdb reprocessed the public reads (quality trimming at Q25 with fastp, clone calling with MiXCR) and kept in-frame beta chains. Here each entry gathers all rows of one CDR3 protein and keeps the most common genes and DNA. In this sample the table shows approximately 530,000 distinct CDR3 sequences, roughly 7.9% of which occur a single time. About 12% of the sample comes from the top ten. The full study reports these points: The authors suggested that each seasonal influenza vaccination may recruit only a limited number of new T cells.

The receptor's source is a man in his fifties or sixties who received an inactivated influenza vaccine. Donor details come from another sample of the same person, matched by shared clones. Sequenced material: PBMCs from blood, taken about 24 months after vaccination.

The CDR3 protein: CASTSTGNPFF. The sequence in DNA is TGTGCCAGCACATCCACAGGGAATCCTTTCTTT. The chain links TRBV28 with TRBJ1-1; D gene: possibly TRBD1, on 6 matching bases. Based on the germline V gene, the CDR1 and CDR2 sequences are MDHEN and SYDVKM. V drops 7 bases and J drops 12 bases, leaving 15 bases in between. From the cysteine through the phenylalanine, the CDR3 covers 11 amino acids. Just the 33-base CDR3 DNA is kept, in frame starting at base 1.